This TCR beta chain was identified during a study of cytomegalovirus exposure and HLA in healthy donors. Study findings and constraints: Reports showed the classifier diagnosing cytomegalovirus status with high specificity and sensitivity.

Germline V gene lookup returns CDR1 LGHNA and CDR2 YSLEER. This CDR3 is 15 amino acids long. V lost 1 base and J 0 bases, leaving 6 bases between the germline ends. This clone has a handful of counts. Antigen: not known. PCR employed 60 Vbeta and 13 Jbeta primers. Profiled with immunoSEQ multiplex PCR; TCRdb holds only in-frame clones, not every one. This sample yields just under 250,000 clones, of which about 81% are seen a single time; 5.4% belongs to the top ten. The genes are TRBV4-3 and TRBJ1-4; no clear D. Sequenced input: PBMCs. This receptor was taken from a woman between 40 and 55 years old in good health and CMV-seropositive. Here the CDR3 reads CASSQGTATNEKLFF. The CDR3 DNA is TGCGCCAGCAGCCAAGGAACAGCAACTAATGAAAAACTGTTTTTT.